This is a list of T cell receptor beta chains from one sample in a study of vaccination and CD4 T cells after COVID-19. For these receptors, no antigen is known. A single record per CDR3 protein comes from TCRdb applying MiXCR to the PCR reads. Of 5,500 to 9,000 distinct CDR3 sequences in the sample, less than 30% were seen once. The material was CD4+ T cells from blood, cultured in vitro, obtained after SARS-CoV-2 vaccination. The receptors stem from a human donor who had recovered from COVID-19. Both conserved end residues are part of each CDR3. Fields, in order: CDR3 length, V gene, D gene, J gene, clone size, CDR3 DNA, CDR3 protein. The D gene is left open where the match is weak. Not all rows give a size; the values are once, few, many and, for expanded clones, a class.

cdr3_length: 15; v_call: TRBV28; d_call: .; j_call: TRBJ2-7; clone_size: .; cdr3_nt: TGTGCCAGCAGTTTATTGACTTCTAGCTCCTACGAGCAGTACTTC; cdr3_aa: CASSLLTSSSYEQYF
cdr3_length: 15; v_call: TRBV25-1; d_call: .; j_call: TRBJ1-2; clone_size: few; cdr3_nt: TGTGCCAGCAGTGGGGTGGTGGGACGCCCCGATGGCTACACCTTC; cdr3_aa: CASSGVVGRPDGYTF
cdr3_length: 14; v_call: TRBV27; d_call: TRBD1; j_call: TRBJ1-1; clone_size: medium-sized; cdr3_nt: TGTGCCAGCAGTTTGGGGATCGGGACAGTTGAAGCTTTCTTT; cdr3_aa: CASSLGIGTVEAFF
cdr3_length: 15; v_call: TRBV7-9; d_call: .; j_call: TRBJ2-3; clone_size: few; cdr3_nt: TGTGCCAGCAGCTTTGGGGGGGGCCGTGCAGATACGCAGTATTTT; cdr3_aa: CASSFGGGRADTQYF
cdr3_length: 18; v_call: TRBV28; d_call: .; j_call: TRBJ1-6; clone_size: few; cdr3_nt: TGTGCCAGCAGTTTATGGGAGAGGAAGAGCTCCTATAATTCACCCCTCCACTTT; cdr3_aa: CASSLWERKSSYNSPLHF
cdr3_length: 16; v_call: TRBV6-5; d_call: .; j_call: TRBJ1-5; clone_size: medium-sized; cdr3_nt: TGTGCCAGCAGTTATATTGACCTTGGTCCCAATCAGCCCCAGCATTTT; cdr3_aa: CASSYIDLGPNQPQHF
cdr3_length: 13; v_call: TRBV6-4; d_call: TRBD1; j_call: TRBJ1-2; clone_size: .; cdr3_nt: TGTGCCAACAAGACAGGGGGCGAACGGGGCTACACCTTC; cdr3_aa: CANKTGGERGYTF
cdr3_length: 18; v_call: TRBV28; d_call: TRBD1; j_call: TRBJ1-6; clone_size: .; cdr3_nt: TGTGCCAGCAGTTCCATGACTTTTGACAGGGGTAGAAATTCACCCCTCCACTTT; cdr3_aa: CASSSMTFDRGRNSPLHF
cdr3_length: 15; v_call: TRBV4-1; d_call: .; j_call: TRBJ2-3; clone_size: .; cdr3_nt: TGCGCCAGCAGCCAACGGGGGGCCTCGGCAGATACGCAGTATTTT; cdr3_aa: CASSQRGASADTQYF
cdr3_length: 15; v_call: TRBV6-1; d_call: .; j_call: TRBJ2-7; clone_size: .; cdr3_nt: TGTGCCAGCAGGTCCTGGGGCAGCGAAGCCTACGAGCAGTACTTC; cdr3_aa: CASRSWGSEAYEQYF
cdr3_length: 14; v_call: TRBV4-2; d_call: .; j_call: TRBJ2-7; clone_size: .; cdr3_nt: TGTGCCAGCAGCCAAGATACGCAAGTCTACGAGCAGTACTTC; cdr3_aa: CASSQDTQVYEQYF
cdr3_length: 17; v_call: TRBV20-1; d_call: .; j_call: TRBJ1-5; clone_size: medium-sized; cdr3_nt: TGCAGTGCTAGAGACTCATACCGGACAGCGAGCAATCAGCCCCAGCATTTT; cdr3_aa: CSARDSYRTASNQPQHF
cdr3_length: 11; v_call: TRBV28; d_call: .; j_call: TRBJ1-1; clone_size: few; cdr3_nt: TGTGCCAGCAGACAGAACACTGAAGCTTTCTTT; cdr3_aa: CASRQNTEAFF
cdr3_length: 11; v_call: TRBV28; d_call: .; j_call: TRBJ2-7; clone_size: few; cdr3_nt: TGTGCCAGCAGTGGTATCAACGAGCAGTACTTC; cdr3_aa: CASSGINEQYF
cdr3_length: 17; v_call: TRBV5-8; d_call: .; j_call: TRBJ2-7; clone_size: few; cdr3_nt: TGTGCCAGCAGCCAGTATGTTAGGTCGGGAGTCATCAGCGAGCAGTACTTC; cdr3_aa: CASSQYVRSGVISEQYF
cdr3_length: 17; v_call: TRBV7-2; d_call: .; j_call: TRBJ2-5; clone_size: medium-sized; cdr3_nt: TGTGCCAGCAGCTTAGCTTACGCGTGGGAGAGCCAAGAGACCCAGTACTTC; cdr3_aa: CASSLAYAWESQETQYF
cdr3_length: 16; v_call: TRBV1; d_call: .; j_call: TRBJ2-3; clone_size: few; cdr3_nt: TGCACCAGCAGCCCGGGGAGGGGGAGCCCTCCAGATACGCAGTATTTT; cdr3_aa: CTSSPGRGSPPDTQYF
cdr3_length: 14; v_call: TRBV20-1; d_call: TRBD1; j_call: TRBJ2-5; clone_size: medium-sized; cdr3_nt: TGCAGTGCCGAGGGACAGCGAGGGGCAGAGACCCAGTACTTC; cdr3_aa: CSAEGQRGAETQYF
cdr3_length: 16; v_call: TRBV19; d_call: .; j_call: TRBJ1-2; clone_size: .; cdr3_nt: TGTGCCAGTAGCTCCTCCTCGACAGGCTTTGGAGGTGGCTACACCTTC; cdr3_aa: CASSSSSTGFGGGYTF
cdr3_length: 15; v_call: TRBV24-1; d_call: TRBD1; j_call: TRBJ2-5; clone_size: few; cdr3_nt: TGTGCCACCAGTGACCCGACAGGGGTGCAAGAGACCCAGTACTTC; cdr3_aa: CATSDPTGVQETQYF
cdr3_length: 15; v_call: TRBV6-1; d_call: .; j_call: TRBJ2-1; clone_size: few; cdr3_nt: TGTGCCAGCAGTGAGAGGGGGGGGATGGTCAATGAGCAGTTCTTC; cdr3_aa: CASSERGGMVNEQFF
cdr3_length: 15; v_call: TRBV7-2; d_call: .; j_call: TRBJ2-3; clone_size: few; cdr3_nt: TGTGCCAGCAGCTTAGAATACCAACGCACAGATACGCAGTATTTT; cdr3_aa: CASSLEYQRTDTQYF
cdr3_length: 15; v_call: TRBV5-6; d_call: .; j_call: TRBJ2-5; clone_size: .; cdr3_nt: TGTGCCAGCAGCTTGGTTTCGGCGGGACAAGAGACCCAGTACTTC; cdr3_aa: CASSLVSAGQETQYF
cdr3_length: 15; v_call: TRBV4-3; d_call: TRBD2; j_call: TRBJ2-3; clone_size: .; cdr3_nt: TGCGCCAGCAGCAAACTAGCGGGGGGCACAGATACGCAGTATTTT; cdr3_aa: CASSKLAGGTDTQYF
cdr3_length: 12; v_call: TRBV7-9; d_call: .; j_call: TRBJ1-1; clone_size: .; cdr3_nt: TGTGCCAGCAGCTTCTCCGAGACAGCGGCTTTCTTT; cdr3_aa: CASSFSETAAFF
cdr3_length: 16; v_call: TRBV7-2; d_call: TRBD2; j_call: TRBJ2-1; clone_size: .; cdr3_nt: TGTGCCAGCAGCTACCAAGCGGGAGGGACCTACAATGAGCAGTTCTTC; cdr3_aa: CASSYQAGGTYNEQFF
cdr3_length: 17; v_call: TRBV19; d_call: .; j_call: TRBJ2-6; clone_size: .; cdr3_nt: TGTGCCAGTAGTATCTGGGTAACAGGGACTGGGGCCAACGTCCTGACTTTC; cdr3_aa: CASSIWVTGTGANVLTF
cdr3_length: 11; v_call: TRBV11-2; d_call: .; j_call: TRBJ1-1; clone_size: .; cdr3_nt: TGTGCCAGCAGCTCCGCCTTTGGGGCTTTCTTT; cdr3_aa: CASSSAFGAFF
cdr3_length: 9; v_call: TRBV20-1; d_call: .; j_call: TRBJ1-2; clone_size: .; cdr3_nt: TGCAGTGCCTGGCCGGGCTACACCTTC; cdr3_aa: CSAWPGYTF
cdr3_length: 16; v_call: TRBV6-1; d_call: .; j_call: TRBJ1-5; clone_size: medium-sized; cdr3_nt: TGTGCCAGCAGTGAAAGTGGGAGACAGCTGAATCAGCCCCAGCATTTT; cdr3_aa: CASSESGRQLNQPQHF
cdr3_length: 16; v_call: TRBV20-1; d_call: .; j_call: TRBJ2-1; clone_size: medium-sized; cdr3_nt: TGCAGTGCTAGAGATCAAGGACCTAATATGCGCAATGAGCAGTTCTTC; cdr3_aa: CSARDQGPNMRNEQFF
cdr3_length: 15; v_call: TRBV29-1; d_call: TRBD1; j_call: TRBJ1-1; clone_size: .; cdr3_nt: TGCAGCGTTGCGGCGCAGGGGGCAGCGAACACTGAAGCTTTCTTT; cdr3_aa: CSVAAQGAANTEAFF
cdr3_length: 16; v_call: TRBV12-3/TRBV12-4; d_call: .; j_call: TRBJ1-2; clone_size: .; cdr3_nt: TGTGCCAGCAGTTCCTCGGCCAGGGTGCGGGACTATGGCTACACCTTC; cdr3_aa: CASSSSARVRDYGYTF
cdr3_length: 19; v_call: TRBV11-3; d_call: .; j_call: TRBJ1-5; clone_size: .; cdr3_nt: TGTGCCAGCAGCTTAGATGTCCCAGACAGGATAGATAGCAATCAGCCCCAGCATTTT; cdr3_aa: CASSLDVPDRIDSNQPQHF
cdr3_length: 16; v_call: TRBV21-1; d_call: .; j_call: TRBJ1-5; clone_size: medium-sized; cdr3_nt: TGTGCCAGCAGCAAAGAGAAGGACAGGGTTAGGCAGCCCCAGCATTTT; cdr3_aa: CASSKEKDRVRQPQHF
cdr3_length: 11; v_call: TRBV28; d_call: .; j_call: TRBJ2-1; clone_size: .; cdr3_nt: TGTGCCAGCAGTTCCGGGGGAGAGCAGTTCTTC; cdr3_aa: CASSSGGEQFF
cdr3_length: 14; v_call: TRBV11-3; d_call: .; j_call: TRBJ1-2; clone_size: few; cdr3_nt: TGTGCCAGCAGTCCGGGGGGCGGTAACTATGGCTACACCTTC; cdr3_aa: CASSPGGGNYGYTF
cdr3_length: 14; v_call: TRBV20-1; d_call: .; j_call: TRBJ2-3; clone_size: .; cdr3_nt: TGCAGTCCCTCAGGGGGGGTCAGAACAGATACGCAGTATTTT; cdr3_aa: CSPSGGVRTDTQYF
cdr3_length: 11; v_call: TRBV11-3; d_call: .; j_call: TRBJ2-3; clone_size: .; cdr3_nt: TGTGCCAGCGGGCGCACAGATACGCAGTATTTT; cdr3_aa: CASGRTDTQYF
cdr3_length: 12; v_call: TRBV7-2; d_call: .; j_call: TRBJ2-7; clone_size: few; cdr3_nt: TGTGCCAGCAGCTTACGTGCCTCCGAGCAGTACTTC; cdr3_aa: CASSLRASEQYF
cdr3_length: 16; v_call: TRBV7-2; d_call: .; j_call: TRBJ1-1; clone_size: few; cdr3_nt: TGTGCCAGCAGCTTAGCCCCGGGGGGCATGAACACTGAAGCTTTCTTT; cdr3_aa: CASSLAPGGMNTEAFF
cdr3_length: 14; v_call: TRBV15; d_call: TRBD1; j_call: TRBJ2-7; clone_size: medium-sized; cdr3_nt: TGTGCCACCAGCAAGACAGGGGGCGGGTACGAGCAGTACTTC; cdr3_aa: CATSKTGGGYEQYF